These 24 T cell receptor beta chains were all obtained from the same sample, sequenced in a study of blood T cell repertoires in COVID-19. Sequencing was performed with immunoSEQ multiplex PCR; in TCRdb, only in-frame clones are kept and a portion is missing. The sample has 40,000 to 60,000 clones, roughly 84% seen once. The sequencing sample was made of peripheral blood. The origin of the receptors is a man aged 50 or older with acute or convalescent COVID-19.

There are a few counts of this clone. The gene calls are TRBV19 and TRBJ1-5, with D tentatively TRBD1 (5 bases). Trimming took off 4 bases at V and 1 base at J, with 11 bases between the two ends. CDR3 length equals 15 residues. Germline assignment: CDR1 LNHDA and CDR2 SQIVND (reference sequence). The CDR3 coding sequence is TGTGCCAGTAGTAGGGGCAAAGGGAGCAATCAGCCCCAGCATTTT. Protein sequence: CASSRGKGSNQPQHF.

This clone was observed a handful of times. This rearrangement joins TRBV3-1 (or the pseudogene TRBV3-2) to TRBJ1-4, with D unresolved. Germline CDR1 is LGHDT and CDR2 is YNNKEL (reference sequence). Trimming cost V 3 bases and J 5 bases, with 10 bases left between them. CDR3 length: 14 residues. Here the CDR3 DNA reads TGTGCCAGCAGCCAGGGAGGGCCGAATGAAAAACTGTTTTTT. Amino acids: CASSQGGPNEKLFF.

The genes are TRBV2 and TRBJ2-3; TRBD2 matches 8 bases. Per germline, CDR1 SNHLY and CDR2 FYNNEI. The CDR3 consists of 16 residues. The junction had 9 bases not matched to a gene; V was cut back by 5 bases and J by 2 bases. CDR3 loop: CASSKTLADPTDTQYF. The CDR3 nucleotides read TGTGCCAGCAGTAAAACACTAGCGGATCCCACAGATACGCAGTATTTT.

The chain is built from TRBV24-1 and TRBJ1-5; no reliable D call. Germline values: CDR1 KGHDR, CDR2 SFDVKD. Trimming took 4 bases from V and 1 from J, leaving 4 bases between them. The CDR3 is made up of 13 amino acids. CDR3 sequence: CATSDRSNQPQHF. DNA for the CDR3: TGTGCCACCAGTGACAGAAGCAATCAGCCCCAGCATTTT.

J is TRBJ2-3 and V is TRBV6-5; a possible D gene is TRBD1 (5 bases). The germline V gene has CDR1 MNHEY and CDR2 SVGAGI. This CDR3 contains 14 residues. The V end lost 6 bases, the J end lost 0 bases, and 10 bases lay between the germline ends. This chain's CDR3 is CASRQVTSTDTQYF. The CDR3 nucleotides read TGTGCCAGCAGACAGGTGACTAGCACAGATACGCAGTATTTT.

V is TRBV14 and J is TRBJ2-7; 8 bases agree with TRBD2. V trimming: 1 base; J trimming: 7 bases; junction bases outside the gene matches: 9. This CDR3 region has 15 residues. Per germline, CDR1 SGHDN and CDR2 FVKESK. The DNA for the CDR3 is TGTGCCAGCAGCCAAGTTTCCGGGGGGGCGAGAGAGCAGTACTTC. As protein: CASSQVSGGAREQYF.

The chain combines TRBV9 with TRBJ1-2; weak D call: TRBD1 (5 bases). The V and J ends lost 3 bases and 8 bases respectively, with 17 bases between them. This CDR3 is 14 amino acids long. The V gene's germline CDR1 is SGDLS and CDR2 YYNGEE. CDR3 DNA sequence: TGTGCCAGCAGCGACCCTGGGGGGGAGGAGGGCTACACCTTC. Translated, it gives CASSDPGGEEGYTF.

This chain joins TRBV28 and TRBJ1-4; perhaps TRBD1 as D (5 bases). Per germline, CDR1 MDHEN and CDR2 SYDVKM. The CDR3 runs 14 residues. Trimming pared 7 bases from V and 8 bases from J, leaving 17 bases between. CDR3 in amino acids: CASTVGPRGEKLFF. CDR3 nucleotide sequence: TGTGCCAGCACCGTAGGACCGCGGGGGGAAAAACTGTTTTTT.

This rearrangement joins TRBV11-2 to TRBJ2-1; unclear D gene. The germline V gene encodes CDR1 SGHAT and CDR2 FQNNGV. Trimming stripped 1 base from V and 13 bases from J, with 14 bases between. CDR3 length: 13 amino acids. The CDR3 here is CASSLAFWADQFF. CDR3 DNA: TGTGCCAGCAGCTTAGCATTTTGGGCAGACCAGTTCTTC.

The genes are TRBV11-2 and TRBJ2-7, with TRBD2 matching 10 bases. J gave up 3 bases and V 5 bases, and 4 bases lay outside the gene matches. Germline CDR1 SGHAT, CDR2 FQNNGV. The CDR3 has 14 amino acids. CDR3 bases: TGTGCCAGCAGCACTAGCGGGACGGGCTACGAGCAGTACTTC. Residues: CASSTSGTGYEQYF.

This rearrangement joins TRBV9 to TRBJ2-5; TRBD1 is a possible D gene (5 bases). Trimming stripped 0 bases from V and 5 bases from J, with 11 bases between. Germline CDR1 SGDLS, CDR2 YYNGEE. There are 14 residues in the CDR3. CDR3 DNA: TGTGCCAGCAGCGTAGAGGGCAGGGTTGAGACCCAGTACTTC. Residues: CASSVEGRVETQYF.

The CDR3 spells CASSRRTSGRSTDTQYF. The CDR3 DNA is TGTGCCAGCAGCCGCCGGACTAGCGGGAGGTCCACAGATACGCAGTATTTT. The chain combines TRBV3-1 (or the pseudogene TRBV3-2) with TRBJ2-3; the match to TRBD2 covers 14 bases. The CDR3 is 17 residues long. Germline CDR1 is LGHDT and CDR2 is YNNKEL (reference sequence). Trimming at V came to 4 bases and at J to 2 bases, leaving 5 bases not matched to a gene.

This clone was found once. V gene TRBV3-1 (or the pseudogene TRBV3-2) combines with J gene TRBJ1-4; the D is unclear. This CDR3 is built from 16 residues. CDR1 is LGHDT and CDR2 is YNNKEL in the germline V gene (reference sequence). Trimming removed 4 bases at V and 4 bases at J, with 16 bases between. The CDR3 region is CASSLMVAGFNEKLFF. For the CDR3, the DNA is TGTGCCAGCAGCCTCATGGTGGCAGGTTTTAATGAAAAACTGTTTTTT.

The CDR3: CASRNAGSSGNTIYF. The CDR3 coding sequence is TGTGCCAGCAGAAACGCAGGTTCCTCTGGAAACACCATATATTTT. The chain couples TRBV14 to TRBJ1-3, with unresolved D. Germline V gene lookup returns CDR1 SGHDN and CDR2 FVKESK. The CDR3 loop spans 15 amino acids. The germline V and J ends were trimmed by 6 bases and 0 bases, with 12 bases remaining between them.

The chain couples TRBV14 to TRBJ1-3, with D possibly TRBD1 on 6 matching bases. The V end was cut by 4 bases, the J end by 4 bases, with 8 bases between. The CDR3 contains 13 residues. Germline CDR1 SGHDN, CDR2 FVKESK. The chain's CDR3 is CASSLQGGNTIYF. The DNA of the CDR3 is TGTGCCAGCAGCCTTCAGGGGGGAAACACCATATATTTT.

The CDR3 is CASSIIRDRDYEQYF. For the CDR3, the DNA is TGTGCCAGCAGTATAATCCGGGACAGAGACTACGAGCAGTACTTC. J is TRBJ2-7 and V is TRBV7-2; 7 nucleotides agree with TRBD1. V gave up 6 bases and J gave up 3 bases; unmatched junction bases: 11. This CDR3 is built from 15 residues. Per the germline V gene, CDR1 is SGHTA and CDR2 is FQGNSA. Drawing the rest from reference TRBV7-2 and TRBJ2-7, the complete variable domain is GAGVSQSPSNKVTEKGKDVELRCDPISGHTALYWYRQSLGQGLEFLIYFQGNSAPDKSGLPSDRFSAERTGGSVSTLTIQRTQQEDSAVYLCASSIIRDRDYEQYFGPGTRLTVT.

The chain couples TRBV30 to TRBJ1-3; D is perhaps TRBD1 (5 bases). This CDR3 is built from 15 residues. V shed 7 bases and J shed 2 bases, with 18 bases lying between them. Germline V gene data show CDR1 as GTSNPN and CDR2 as SVGIG (reference sequence). This CDR3 is CASPGGRGTGNTIYF. CDR3 nucleotide sequence: TGTGCCTCCCCCGGGGGAAGGGGAACTGGAAACACCATATATTTT.

The chain uses TRBV6-5 and TRBJ2-7; 9 bases fit TRBD2. V was pared by 5 bases and J by 5 bases, with 10 bases of the junction left unmatched. CDR1 MNHEY and CDR2 SVGAGI come from the germline V gene. There are 15 residues in the CDR3. The CDR3 is CASSPGGSGSHEQYF. The CDR3 region has the DNA TGTGCCAGCAGTCCCGGCGGTAGCGGGAGCCACGAGCAGTACTTC.

The J gene is TRBJ1-6, the V gene TRBV15; D remains unclear. In germline, CDR1 is LNHNV, CDR2 YYDKDF (reference sequence). V lost 0 bases and J lost 9, with 9 bases in between. The CDR3 consists of 14 residues. Here the CDR3 DNA reads TGTGCCACCAGCAGAGACACAGTTAGTTCACCCCTCCACTTT. Translated: CATSRDTVSSPLHF.

CDR3 loop: CASSLFSLPHSPLHF. DNA for the CDR3: TGTGCCAGCAGTTTATTCAGTCTCCCCCATTCACCCCTCCACTTT. The rearrangement links TRBV27 to TRBJ1-6; D is uncertain. Germline V gives CDR1 MNHEY, CDR2 SMNVEV (reference sequence). Trimming left V 1 base short and J 8 bases short, with 12 bases between. The CDR3 is made up of 15 amino acids.

The V call is TRBV19, the J call TRBJ2-1; 8 bases match TRBD2. The CDR3 has 15 amino acids. Unmatched junction bases numbered 6, after V lost 5 bases and J lost 3 bases. CDR1 and CDR2 (germline): LNHDA, SQIVND (reference sequence). CDR3 amino acids: CASSPLAGGYNEQFF. The CDR3 DNA follows: TGTGCCAGTAGTCCTCTCGCGGGGGGCTACAATGAGCAGTTCTTC.

The chain has TRBV11-3 and TRBJ1-3; D unresolved. This CDR3 comprises 13 residues. V lost 4 bases, J lost 4 bases, and 8 bases lay in between. Germline lookup yields CDR1 SGHNT and CDR2 YENEEA. The CDR3 region has the DNA TGTGCCAGCAGCTCGTTCAGGGGAAACACCATATATTTT. Amino acids: CASSSFRGNTIYF.

This clone appeared a few times. The J gene is TRBJ1-5, the V gene TRBV5-5; D is possibly TRBD1 (6 bases). The CDR3 consists of 19 residues. CDR1 and CDR2 from the germline V gene are SGHKS and YYEKEE (reference sequence). Trimming took 0 bases from V and 0 from J, leaving 19 bases between them. The CDR3 sequence: CASSLELYRAEYSNQPQHF. Written as DNA, the CDR3 is TGTGCCAGCAGCTTGGAGTTATACAGGGCAGAGTATAGCAATCAGCCCCAGCATTTT.

The chain uses TRBV6-1 and TRBJ2-1; no definite D call. Trimming took 3 bases from V and 6 from J, leaving 6 bases between them. The CDR3 is made up of 12 amino acids. CDR1 is MNHNS and CDR2 is SASEGT in the germline V gene. CDR3 in DNA: TGTGCCAGCAGTGATCTAGGCAATGAGCAGTTCTTC. It specifies CASSDLGNEQFF.